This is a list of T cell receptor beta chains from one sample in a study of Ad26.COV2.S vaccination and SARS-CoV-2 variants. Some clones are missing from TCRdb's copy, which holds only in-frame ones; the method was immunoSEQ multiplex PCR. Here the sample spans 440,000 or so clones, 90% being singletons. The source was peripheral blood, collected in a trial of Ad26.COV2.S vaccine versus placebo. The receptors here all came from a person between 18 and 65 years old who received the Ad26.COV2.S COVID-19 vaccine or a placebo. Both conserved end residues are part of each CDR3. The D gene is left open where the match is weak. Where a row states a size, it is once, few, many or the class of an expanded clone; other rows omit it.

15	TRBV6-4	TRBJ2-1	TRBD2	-	TGTGCCAGCAGTGACCGAGCGGGAGGGCCGGATGAGCAGTTCTTC	CASSDRAGGPDEQFF
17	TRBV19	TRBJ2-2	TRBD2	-	TGTGCCAGTAGTAGACTAGCGGGAGGGCTCGGCACCGGGGAGCTGTTTTTT	CASSRLAGGLGTGELFF
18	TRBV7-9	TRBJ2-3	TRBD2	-	TGTGCCAGCAGCTTAGTGACTAGCGGGAGGGCCTTGACAGATACGCAGTATTTT	CASSLVTSGRALTDTQYF
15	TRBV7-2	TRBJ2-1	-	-	TGTGCCAGCAGAGCTAATCCCACTTCCATCAATGAGCAGTTCTTC	CASRANPTSINEQFF
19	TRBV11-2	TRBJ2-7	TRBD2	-	TGTGCCAGCAGCTCAGAACCGGGACTAGCGCCCCTGTCCCATTACGAGCAGTACTTC	CASSSEPGLAPLSHYEQYF
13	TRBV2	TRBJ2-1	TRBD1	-	TGTGCCAGCCGGGACAGGGCGGCGGATGAGCAGTTCTTC	CASRDRAADEQFF
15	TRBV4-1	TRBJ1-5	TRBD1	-	TGCGCCAGCAGCCAAGACCGGACAGGGGGTCAGCCCCAGCATTTT	CASSQDRTGGQPQHF
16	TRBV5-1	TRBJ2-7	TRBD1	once	TGCGCCAGCAGCTTGACGGGACAGGCCTCTCTAGGAGAGCAGTACTTC	CASSLTGQASLGEQYF
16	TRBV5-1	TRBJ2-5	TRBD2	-	TGCGCCAGCAGTGGGGGACTAGCGGGGCTCCGGGAGACCCAGTACTTC	CASSGGLAGLRETQYF
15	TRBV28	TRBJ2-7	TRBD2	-	TGTGCCAGCAAAAGGACTAGCGGGGGGGTCTACGAGCAGTACTTC	CASKRTSGGVYEQYF
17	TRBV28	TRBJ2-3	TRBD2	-	TGTGCCAGCAGTCCCAGGGGAGCGGGAGTTCTGTCAGATACGCAGTATTTT	CASSPRGAGVLSDTQYF
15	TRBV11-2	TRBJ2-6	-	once	TGTGCCAGCAGGCTACTGAGCTCTGGGGCCAACGTCCTGACTTTC	CASRLLSSGANVLTF
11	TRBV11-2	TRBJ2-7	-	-	TGTGCCAGCAGCTTGGATAGATTTACTCCCTTC	CASSLDRFTPF
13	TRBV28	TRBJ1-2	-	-	TGTGCCAGCAGCCAACAGGGCGACTATGGCTACACCTTC	CASSQQGDYGYTF
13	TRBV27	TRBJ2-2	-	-	TGTGCCAGCAGTTCCGGGGCCTCCGGGGAGCTGTTTTTT	CASSSGASGELFF
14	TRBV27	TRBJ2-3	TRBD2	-	TGTGCCATCGCCTCGGGAGGGAGCACAGATACGCAGTATTTT	CAIASGGSTDTQYF
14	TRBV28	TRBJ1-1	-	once	TGTGCCAGCAGTTTAGGGCCCCCGAACACTGAAGCTTTCTTT	CASSLGPPNTEAFF
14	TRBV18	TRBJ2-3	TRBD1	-	TGTGCCAGCTCACCTGACAGGGTATCAGATACGCAGTATTTT	CASSPDRVSDTQYF
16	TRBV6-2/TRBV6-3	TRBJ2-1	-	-	TGTGCCAGCAGTTACGGTAGCGGCCCCTCCTACAATGAGCAGTTCTTC	CASSYGSGPSYNEQFF
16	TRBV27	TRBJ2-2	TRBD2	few	TGTGCCAGCAGTCGGGGACTAGCGGGAGTCGCTGGGGAGCTGTTTTTT	CASSRGLAGVAGELFF
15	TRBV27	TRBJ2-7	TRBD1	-	TGTGCCAGCAGTTTGGGGACAGGGCTAGGGGGCGAGCAGTACTTC	CASSLGTGLGGEQYF
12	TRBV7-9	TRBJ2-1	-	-	TGTGCCAGCAGCTTAACCTGGAATGAGCAGTTCTTC	CASSLTWNEQFF
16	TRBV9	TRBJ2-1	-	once	TGTGCCAGCAGCGTAGTTGAGCATTCCCTATACAATGAGCAGTTCTTC	CASSVVEHSLYNEQFF
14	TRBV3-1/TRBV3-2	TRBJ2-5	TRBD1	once	TGTGCCAGCAGGACAGGGGGCTTGCGAGAGACCCAGTACTTC	CASRTGGLRETQYF
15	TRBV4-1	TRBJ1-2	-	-	TGCGCCAGCAGCCAAGAGAGAGCGGGGTCCTATGGCTACACCTTC	CASSQERAGSYGYTF
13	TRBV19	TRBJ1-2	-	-	TGTGCCAGTAGTAGGGGACTGCTAAGTGGCTACACCTTC	CASSRGLLSGYTF
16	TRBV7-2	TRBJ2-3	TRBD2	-	TGTGCCAGCAGCTCGGGACTAGCGGGACGCACAGATACGCAGTATTTT	CASSSGLAGRTDTQYF
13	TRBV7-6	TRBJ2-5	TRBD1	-	TGTGCCAGCAGAGCGGGACAGGGAGAGACCCAGTACTTC	CASRAGQGETQYF
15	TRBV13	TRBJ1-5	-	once	TGTGCCAGCAGCTTAGGGGGGGGTAGCAATCAGCCCCAGCATTTT	CASSLGGGSNQPQHF
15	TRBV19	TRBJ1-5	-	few	TGTGCCAGTAGCCCTGGCGACAGGCCGAATCAGCCCCAGCATTTT	CASSPGDRPNQPQHF
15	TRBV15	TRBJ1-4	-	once	TGTGCCACCAGCAGAGCGACCCCGGGTGGGGAAAAACTGTTTTTT	CATSRATPGGEKLFF
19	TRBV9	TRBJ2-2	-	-	TGTGCCAGCAGCGTAGCGGAGGTTGGGATCTCGACGAACACCGGGGAGCTGTTTTTT	CASSVAEVGISTNTGELFF
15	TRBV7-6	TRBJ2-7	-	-	TGTGCCAGCAGCCAAAACTACGGTCCCTCCTACGAGCAGTACTTC	CASSQNYGPSYEQYF
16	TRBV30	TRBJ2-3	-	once	TGTGCCTGGAGTGTAGCAGGCGCACCTGGCACAGATACGCAGTATTTT	CAWSVAGAPGTDTQYF
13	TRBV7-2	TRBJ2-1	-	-	TGTGCCAGCAGCTTAGAGTTCCCAGGGCCCGGGATCTTC	CASSLEFPGPGIF
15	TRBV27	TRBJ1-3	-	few	TGTGCCAGCCCTTCCGGAGGGACTGAGGTAAACACCATATATTTT	CASPSGGTEVNTIYF
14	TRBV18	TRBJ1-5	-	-	TGTGCCAGCTCAGAAACGGAGATCAATCAGCCCCAGCATTTT	CASSETEINQPQHF
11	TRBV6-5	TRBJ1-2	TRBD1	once	TGTGCCAGCAGCCGGGACAGAAACTACACCTTC	CASSRDRNYTF
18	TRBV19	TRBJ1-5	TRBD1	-	TGTGCCAGTAGTATAGAACTCCGGGACAGGGATCAAGATCAGCCCCAGCATTTT	CASSIELRDRDQDQPQHF
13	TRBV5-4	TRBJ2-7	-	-	TGTGCCAGCAGCTTTGGGGGGCTCTACGAGCAGTACTTC	CASSFGGLYEQYF
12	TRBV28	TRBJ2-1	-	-	TGTGCCAGCAGTTTATTGGGGGAGGAGCAGTTCTTC	CASSLLGEEQFF
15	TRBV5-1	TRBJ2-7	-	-	TGCGCCAGCAGCCAATATAGCGGTTTGAACTCCGGACTGGACTTC	CASSQYSGLNSGLDF
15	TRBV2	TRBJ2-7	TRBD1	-	TGTGCCAGCAGAGCCGGGACAGGGGCCTCCTACGAGCAGTACTTC	CASRAGTGASYEQYF
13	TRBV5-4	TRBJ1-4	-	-	TGTGCCAGCAGCTCGGACCTTAATGAAAAACTGTTTTTT	CASSSDLNEKLFF
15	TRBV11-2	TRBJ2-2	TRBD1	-	TGTGCCAGCAGCTGGGACAGTGGGAACACCGGGGAGCTGTTTTTT	CASSWDSGNTGELFF
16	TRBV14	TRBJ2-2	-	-	TGTGCCAGCAGCCAATATATGGGGGCCAGGACCGGGGAGCTGTTTTTT	CASSQYMGARTGELFF
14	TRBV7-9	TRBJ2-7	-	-	TGTGCCAGCAGCTTAGCGGGCCATACCTACGAGCAGTACTTC	CASSLAGHTYEQYF
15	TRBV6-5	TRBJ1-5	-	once	TGTGCCAGCAGCTCCCGGGGGGGGAGGGCGCAGCCCCAGCATTTT	CASSSRGGRAQPQHF
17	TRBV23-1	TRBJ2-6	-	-	TGCGCCAGCAGTCAACCACCCCCCAAAACTGGGGCCAACGTCCTGACTTTC	CASSQPPPKTGANVLTF
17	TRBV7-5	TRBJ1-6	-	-	TGTGCCAGAAGATCGGGTCGTACAGGGTGTTACAATTCACCCCTCCACTTT	CARRSGRTGCYNSPLHF
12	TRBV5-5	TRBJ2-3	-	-	TGTGCCAGCAGCCCAGTTACAGATACGCAGTATTTT	CASSPVTDTQYF
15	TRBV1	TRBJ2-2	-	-	TGCACCAGCAGCCAAGGGGCAGGGGGGTCCGGGGAGCTGTTTTTT	CTSSQGAGGSGELFF
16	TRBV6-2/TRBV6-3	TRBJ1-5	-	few	TGTGCCAGCAGTTACAACCCCGGGGGCGCAGATCAGCCCCAGCATTTT	CASSYNPGGADQPQHF